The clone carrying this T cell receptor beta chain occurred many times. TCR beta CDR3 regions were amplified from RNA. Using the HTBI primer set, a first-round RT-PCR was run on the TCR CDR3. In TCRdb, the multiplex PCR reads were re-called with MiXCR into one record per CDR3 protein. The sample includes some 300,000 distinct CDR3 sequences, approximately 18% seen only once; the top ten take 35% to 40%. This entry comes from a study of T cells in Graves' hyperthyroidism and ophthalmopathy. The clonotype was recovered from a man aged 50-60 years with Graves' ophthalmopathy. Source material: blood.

The DNA for the CDR3 is TGTGCCAGCAGCCAGGGGACTATATGGGAGCAGTACTTC. This gives the protein CASSQGTIWEQYF. The rearrangement links TRBV7-2 to TRBJ2-7, with D tentatively TRBD2 (7 bases). Trimming shortened V by 5 bases and J by 7 bases, and 15 bases separated the two germline ends. CDR1 and CDR2 from the germline V gene are SGHTA and FQGNSA. The CDR3 length is 13 residues. Together with reference TRBV7-2 and TRBJ2-7, the CDR3 gives the full variable domain: GAGVSQSPSNKVTEKGKDVELRCDPISGHTALYWYRQSLGQGLEFLIYFQGNSAPDKSGLPSDRFSAERTGGSVSTLTIQRTQQEDSAVYLCASSQGTIWEQYFGPGTRLTVT.